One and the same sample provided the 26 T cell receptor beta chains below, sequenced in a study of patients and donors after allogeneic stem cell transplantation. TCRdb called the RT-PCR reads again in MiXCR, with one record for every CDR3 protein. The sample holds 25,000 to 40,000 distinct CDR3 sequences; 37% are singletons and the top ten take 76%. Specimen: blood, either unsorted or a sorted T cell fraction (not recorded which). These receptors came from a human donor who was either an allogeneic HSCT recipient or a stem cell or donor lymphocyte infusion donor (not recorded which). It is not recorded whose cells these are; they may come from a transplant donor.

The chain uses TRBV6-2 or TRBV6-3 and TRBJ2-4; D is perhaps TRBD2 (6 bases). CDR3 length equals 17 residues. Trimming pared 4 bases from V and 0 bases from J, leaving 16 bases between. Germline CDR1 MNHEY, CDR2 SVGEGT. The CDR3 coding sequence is TGTGCCAGCAGTTTGGAAAGCGGGCAGATAGCCAAAAACATTCAGTACTTC. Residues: CASSLESGQIAKNIQYF.

The CDR3 region has the DNA TGTGCCAGCAGCCTAACCTTTAATGAGCAGTTCTTC. Translated, it gives CASSLTFNEQFF. The chain employs TRBV9 and TRBJ2-1; no clear D gene. The V gene's germline CDR1 is SGDLS and CDR2 YYNGEE. The CDR3 spans 12 residues. With 4 bases removed from V and 7 bases from J, the gap between germline ends came to 9 bases.

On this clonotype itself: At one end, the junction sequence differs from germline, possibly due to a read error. The CDR3 spells CASSRQREHSYEQYF. The CDR3 nucleotides read TGCGCCAGCTCACGCCAGCGGGAGCACTCCTACGAGCAGTACTTC. This chain connects TRBV18 to TRBJ2-7, with 8 bases that match TRBD2. The CDR3 length is 15 residues. Germline-derived CDR1 and CDR2 are KGHSH and LQKENI.

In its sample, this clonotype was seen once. CDR3 sequence: CATSRFTDTQYF. The CDR3 DNA follows: TGTGCCACCAGTAGGTTCACAGATACGCAGTATTTT. The chain recombines TRBV15 with TRBJ2-3; D uncertain. The germline CDR1 and CDR2 sequences are LNHNV and YYDKDF (reference sequence). The CDR3 length is 12 residues. V shed 6 bases and J shed 2 bases, with 6 bases lying between them. Using reference TRBV15 and TRBJ2-3 for the parts outside the CDR3, the full variable domain is DAMVIQNPRYQVTQFGKPVTLSCSQTLNHNVMYWYQQKSSQAPKLLFHYYDKDFNNEADTPDNFQSRRPNTSFCFLDIRSPGLGDTAMYLCATSRFTDTQYFGPGTRLTVL.

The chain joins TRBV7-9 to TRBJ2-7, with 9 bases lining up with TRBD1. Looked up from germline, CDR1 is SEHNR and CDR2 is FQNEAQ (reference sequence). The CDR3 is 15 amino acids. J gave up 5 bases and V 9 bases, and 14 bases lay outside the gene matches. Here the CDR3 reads CASSRVGQGFHEQYF. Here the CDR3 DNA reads TGTGCCAGTAGTCGTGTGGGACAGGGCTTCCACGAGCAGTACTTC.

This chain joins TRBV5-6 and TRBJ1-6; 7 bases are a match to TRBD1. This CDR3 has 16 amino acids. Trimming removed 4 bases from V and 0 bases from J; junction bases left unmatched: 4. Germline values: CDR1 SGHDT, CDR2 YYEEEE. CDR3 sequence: CASSPDRNSYNSPLHF. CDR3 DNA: TGTGCCAGCAGCCCGGACAGGAACTCCTATAATTCACCCCTCCACTTT. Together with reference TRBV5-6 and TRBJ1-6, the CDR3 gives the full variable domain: DAGVTQSPTHLIKTRGQQVTLRCSPKSGHDTVSWYQQALGQGPQFIFQYYEEEERQRGNFPDRFSGHQFPNYSSELNVNALLLGDSALYLCASSPDRNSYNSPLHFGNGTRLTVT.

The CDR3: CASSSRLGNEQFF. CDR3 DNA sequence: TGCGCCAGCAGCTCTCGCCTTGGCAATGAGCAGTTCTTC. The chain employs TRBV5-1 and TRBJ2-1; D is ambiguous. The germline CDR1 and CDR2 sequences are SGHRS and YFSETQ. The CDR3 is 13 residues long. Trimming left V 3 bases short and J 6 bases short, with 10 bases between.

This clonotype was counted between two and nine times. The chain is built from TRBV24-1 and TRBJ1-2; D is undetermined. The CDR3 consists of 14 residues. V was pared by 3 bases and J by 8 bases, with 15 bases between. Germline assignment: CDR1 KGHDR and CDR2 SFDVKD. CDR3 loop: CATSDPPTGYGYTF. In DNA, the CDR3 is TGTGCCACCAGTGATCCCCCAACGGGGTACGGCTACACCTTC.

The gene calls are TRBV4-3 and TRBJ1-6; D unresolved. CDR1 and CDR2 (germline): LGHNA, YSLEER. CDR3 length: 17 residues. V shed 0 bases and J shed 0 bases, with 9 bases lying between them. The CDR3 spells CASSQERRSSYNSPLHF. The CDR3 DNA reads TGCGCCAGCAGCCAAGAAAGGCGCAGCTCCTATAATTCACCCCTCCACTTT.

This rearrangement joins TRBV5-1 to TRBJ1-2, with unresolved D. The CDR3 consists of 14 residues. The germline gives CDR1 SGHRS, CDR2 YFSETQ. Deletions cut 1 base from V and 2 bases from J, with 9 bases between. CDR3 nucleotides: TGCGCCAGCAGCTTGCCCCTGGAGAACTATGGCTACACCTTC. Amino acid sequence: CASSLPLENYGYTF.

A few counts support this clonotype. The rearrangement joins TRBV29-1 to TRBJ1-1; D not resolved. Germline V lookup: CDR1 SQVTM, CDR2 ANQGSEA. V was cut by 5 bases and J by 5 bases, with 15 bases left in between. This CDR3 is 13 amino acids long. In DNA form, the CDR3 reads TGCAGCGTTAAAGCCCGGGGTTGGACTGAAGCTTTCTTT. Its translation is CSVKARGWTEAFF.

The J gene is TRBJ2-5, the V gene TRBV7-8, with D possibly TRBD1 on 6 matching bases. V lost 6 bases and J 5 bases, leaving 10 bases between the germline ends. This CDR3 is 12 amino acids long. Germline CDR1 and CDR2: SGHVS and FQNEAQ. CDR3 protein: CASRRDTETQYF. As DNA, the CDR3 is TGTGCCAGCAGACGGGACACCGAGACCCAGTACTTC.

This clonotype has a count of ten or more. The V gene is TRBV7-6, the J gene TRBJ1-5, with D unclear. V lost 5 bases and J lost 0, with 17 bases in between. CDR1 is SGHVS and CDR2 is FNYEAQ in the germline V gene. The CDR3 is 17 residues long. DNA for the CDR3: TGTGCCAGCAGCAACGGCGGGAGAGAATATAGCAATCAGCCCCAGCATTTT. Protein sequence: CASSNGGREYSNQPQHF.

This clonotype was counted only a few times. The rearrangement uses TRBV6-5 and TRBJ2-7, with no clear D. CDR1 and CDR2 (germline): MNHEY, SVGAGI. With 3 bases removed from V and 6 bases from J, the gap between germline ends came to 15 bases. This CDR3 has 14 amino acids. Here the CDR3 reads CASSYEALSFEQYV. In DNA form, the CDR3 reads TGTGCCAGCAGTTATGAGGCCCTTAGTTTCGAGCAGTACGTC.

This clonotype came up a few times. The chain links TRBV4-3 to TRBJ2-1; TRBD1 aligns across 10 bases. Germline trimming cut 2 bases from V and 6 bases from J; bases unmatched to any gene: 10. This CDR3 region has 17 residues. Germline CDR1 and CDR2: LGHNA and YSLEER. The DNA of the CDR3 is TGCGCCAGCAGCCAAATTTCGGGACAGGGGCCGAGCAATGAGCAGTTCTTC. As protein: CASSQISGQGPSNEQFF.

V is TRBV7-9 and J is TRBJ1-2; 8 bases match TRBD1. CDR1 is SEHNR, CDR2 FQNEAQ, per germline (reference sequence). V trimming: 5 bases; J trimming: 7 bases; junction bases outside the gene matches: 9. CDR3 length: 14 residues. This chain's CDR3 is CASSKGQAPAGYTF. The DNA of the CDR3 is TGTGCCAGCAGCAAGGGACAGGCTCCCGCTGGCTACACCTTC. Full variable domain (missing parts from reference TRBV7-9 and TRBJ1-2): DTGVSQNPRHKITKRGQNVTFRCDPISEHNRLYWYRQTLGQGPEFLTYFQNEAQLEKSRLLSDRFSAERPKGSFSTLEIQRTEQGDSAMYLCASSKGQAPAGYTFGSGTRLTVV.

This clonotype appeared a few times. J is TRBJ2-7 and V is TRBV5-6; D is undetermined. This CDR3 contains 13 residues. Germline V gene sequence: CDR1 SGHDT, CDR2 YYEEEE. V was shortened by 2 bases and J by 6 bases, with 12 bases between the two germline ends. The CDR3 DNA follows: TGTGCCAGCAGCTTAGGAAGTACGGTCGAGCAGTACTTC. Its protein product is CASSLGSTVEQYF. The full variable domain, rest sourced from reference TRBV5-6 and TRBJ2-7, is DAGVTQSPTHLIKTRGQQVTLRCSPKSGHDTVSWYQQALGQGPQFIFQYYEEEERQRGNFPDRFSGHQFPNYSSELNVNALLLGDSALYLCASSLGSTVEQYFGPGTRLTVT.

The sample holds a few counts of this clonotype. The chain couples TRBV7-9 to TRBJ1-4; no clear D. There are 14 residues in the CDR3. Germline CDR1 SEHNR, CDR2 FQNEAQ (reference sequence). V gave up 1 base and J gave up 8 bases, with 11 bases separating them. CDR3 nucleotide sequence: TGTGCCAGCAGCTTAGGGGTTTCTCGAGAAAAACTGTTTTTT. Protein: CASSLGVSREKLFF.

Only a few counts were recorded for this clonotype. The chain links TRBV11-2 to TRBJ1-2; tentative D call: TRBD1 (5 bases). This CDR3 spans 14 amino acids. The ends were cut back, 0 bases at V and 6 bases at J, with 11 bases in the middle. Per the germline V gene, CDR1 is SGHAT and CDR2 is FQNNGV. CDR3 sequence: CASSLEPGLNGYTF. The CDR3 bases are TGTGCCAGCAGCTTAGAACCAGGGCTGAATGGCTACACCTTC.

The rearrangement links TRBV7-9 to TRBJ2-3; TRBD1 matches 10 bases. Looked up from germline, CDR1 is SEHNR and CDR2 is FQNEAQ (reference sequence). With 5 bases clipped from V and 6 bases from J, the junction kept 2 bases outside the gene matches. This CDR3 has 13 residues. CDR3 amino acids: CASSTGQGDTQYF. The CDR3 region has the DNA TGTGCCAGCAGCACGGGACAGGGGGATACGCAGTATTTT.

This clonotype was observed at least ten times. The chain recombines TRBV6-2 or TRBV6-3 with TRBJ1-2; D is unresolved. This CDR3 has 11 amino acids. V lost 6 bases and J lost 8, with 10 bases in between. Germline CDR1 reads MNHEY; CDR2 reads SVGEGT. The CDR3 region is CASRGGGGYTF. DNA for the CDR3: TGTGCCAGCAGGGGCGGTGGAGGCTACACCTTC.

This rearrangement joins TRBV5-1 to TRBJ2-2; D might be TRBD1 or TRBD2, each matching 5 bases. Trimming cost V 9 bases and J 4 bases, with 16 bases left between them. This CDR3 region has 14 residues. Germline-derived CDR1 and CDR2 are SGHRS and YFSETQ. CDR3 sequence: CATFLEGSTGELFF. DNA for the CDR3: TGCGCCACCTTTTTAGAGGGGTCCACCGGGGAGCTGTTTTTT.

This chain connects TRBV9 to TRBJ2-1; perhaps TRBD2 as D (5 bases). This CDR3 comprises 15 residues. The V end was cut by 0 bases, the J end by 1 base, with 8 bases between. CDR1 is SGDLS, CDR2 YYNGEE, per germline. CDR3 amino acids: CASSVGAASYNEQFF. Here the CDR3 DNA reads TGTGCCAGCAGCGTAGGAGCGGCGTCCTACAATGAGCAGTTCTTC.

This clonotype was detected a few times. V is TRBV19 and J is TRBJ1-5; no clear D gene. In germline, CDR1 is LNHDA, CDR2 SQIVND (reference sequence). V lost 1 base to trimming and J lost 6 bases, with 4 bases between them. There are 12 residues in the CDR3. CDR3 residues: CASSIATQPQHF. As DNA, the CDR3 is TGTGCCAGTAGTATAGCCACTCAGCCCCAGCATTTT.

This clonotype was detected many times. CDR3 residues: CASSFSGGWTEAFF. The CDR3 DNA reads as TGTGCCAGCAGTTTTTCTGGGGGTTGGACTGAAGCTTTCTTT. The chain employs TRBV12-3 or TRBV12-4 and TRBJ1-1; the D gene is possibly TRBD1 (5 bases). The V end lost 3 bases, the J end lost 5 bases, and 13 bases lay between the germline ends. This CDR3 region has 14 residues.

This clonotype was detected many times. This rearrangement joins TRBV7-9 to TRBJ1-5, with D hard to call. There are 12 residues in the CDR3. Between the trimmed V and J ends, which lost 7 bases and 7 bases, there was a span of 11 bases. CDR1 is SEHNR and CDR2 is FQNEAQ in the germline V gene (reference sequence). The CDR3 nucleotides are TGTGCCAGCACCACCCCTCCCCAGCCCCAGCATTTT. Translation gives CASTTPPQPQHF. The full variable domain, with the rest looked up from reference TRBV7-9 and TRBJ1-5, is DTGVSQNPRHKITKRGQNVTFRCDPISEHNRLYWYRQTLGQGPEFLTYFQNEAQLEKSRLLSDRFSAERPKGSFSTLEIQRTEQGDSAMYLCASTTPPQPQHFGDGTRLSIL.